The 8 T cell receptor beta chains below all came from one sample that was sequenced in a study of cytomegalovirus exposure and HLA in healthy donors. Assay: immunoSEQ multiplex PCR; the TCRdb copy retains only in-frame clones and omits some. The data show approximately 270,000 clones, with approximately 84% seen just once and around 11% held by the top ten. Sequenced: PBMCs. The origin of the receptors is a man younger than 30 in good health and CMV-seropositive.

The chain joins TRBV5-1 to TRBJ2-7; maybe TRBD1 (5 bases). Germline V gene sequence: CDR1 SGHRS, CDR2 YFSETQ. This CDR3 spans 12 amino acids. Trimming stripped 1 base from V and 6 bases from J, with 8 bases between. The CDR3 coding sequence is TGCGCCAGCAGCTTGACAGGCGGCGAGCAGTACTTC. Translated, it gives CASSLTGGEQYF.

The rearrangement uses TRBV28 and TRBJ1-2, with D possibly matching TRBD1 (5 bases). With 7 bases removed from V and 4 bases from J, the gap between germline ends came to 25 bases. This CDR3 has 17 residues. In germline, CDR1 is MDHEN, CDR2 SYDVKM. Written as DNA, the CDR3 is TGTGCCAGCAATCCTAGCAGCGGGGCTTCGAGGTCCTATGGCTACACCTTC. It translates to CASNPSSGASRSYGYTF.

About this clone itself: Other nucleotide sequences in the sample specify the same CDR3. V and J are TRBV5-6 and TRBJ1-2; D gene uncertain. CDR3 size: 12 residues. Trimming took 0 bases from V and 5 from J, leaving 5 bases between them. In germline, CDR1 is SGHDT, CDR2 YYEEEE. CDR3 in DNA: TGTGCCAGCAGCTTGGCCCGATATGGCTACACCTTC. It translates to CASSLARYGYTF.

This chain connects TRBV5-6 to TRBJ1-2; D is perhaps TRBD1 (6 bases). The germline CDR1 and CDR2 sequences are SGHDT and YYEEEE. The CDR3 totals 15 residues. The V gene lost 0 bases and the J gene lost 0 bases, with 9 bases spanning the gap. The CDR3 DNA follows: TGTGCCAGCAGCTTGGCGCAGGGGACTAACTATGGCTACACCTTC. Translated: CASSLAQGTNYGYTF. Drawing the rest from reference TRBV5-6 and TRBJ1-2, the complete variable domain is DAGVTQSPTHLIKTRGQQVTLRCSPKSGHDTVSWYQQALGQGPQFIFQYYEEEERQRGNFPDRFSGHQFPNYSSELNVNALLLGDSALYLCASSLAQGTNYGYTFGSGTRLTVV.

The rearrangement links TRBV15 to TRBJ2-7; possibly TRBD1 for D (5 bases). The V gene's germline CDR1 is LNHNV and CDR2 YYDKDF (reference sequence). CDR3 length equals 14 residues. Trimming left V 4 bases short and J 1 base short, with 11 bases between. CDR3 in amino acids: CATSTRRASYEQYF. CDR3 nucleotides: TGTGCCACCAGCACCCGCAGGGCTTCCTACGAGCAGTACTTC.

This clone was seen a handful of times. The chain has TRBV11-2 and TRBJ1-3, with no clear D. Trimming cost V 5 bases and J 4 bases, with 12 bases left between them. There are 14 residues in the CDR3. CDR1 and CDR2 (germline): SGHAT, FQNNGV. This CDR3 is CASSPGVYGNTIYF. DNA for the CDR3: TGTGCCAGCAGCCCAGGAGTGTACGGAAACACCATATATTTT.

The genes are TRBV5-4 and TRBJ2-7; 7 nucleotides match TRBD1. With V trimmed by 4 bases and J by 7 bases, 8 bases remained unmatched. The CDR3 loop spans 13 amino acids. The germline V gene has CDR1 SGHNT and CDR2 YYREEE (reference sequence). CDR3 region: CASSHDREREQYF. The CDR3 DNA sequence: TGTGCCAGCAGCCACGACAGGGAGAGAGAGCAGTACTTC.

Of note for this clone: The sample carries other DNA sequences with the same CDR3. The chain recombines TRBV28 with TRBJ1-2; TRBD1 aligns across 8 bases. Trimming at V came to 5 bases and at J to 2 bases, leaving 4 bases not matched to a gene. Germline CDR1 and CDR2: MDHEN and SYDVKM. The CDR3 has 14 amino acids. The CDR3 here is CASSLGQGNYGYTF. CDR3 in DNA: TGTGCCAGCAGTCTCGGACAGGGCAACTATGGCTACACCTTC.